One and the same sample provided the 27 T cell receptor beta chains below, sequenced in a study of blood T cell repertoires in COVID-19 (dated by TCRdb to the early 2020s). Library preparation used the immunoSEQ multiplex PCR assay. Held by TCRdb, this immuneACCESS table contains in-frame sequences only and omits some clones. Under half of the omission traces to an unresolved V gene where checked; the cause of the rest is unknown. The sample contains over 250,000 clones, about 80% of them found a single time. 8% to 9.5% of the sample goes to the ten largest clones. Input material: peripheral blood. The origin of the receptors is a woman between 50 and 59 years old who had recovered from COVID-19.

V and J are TRBV28 and TRBJ2-1; 7 bases match TRBD1. The CDR3 totals 14 residues. Germline-derived CDR1 and CDR2 are MDHEN and SYDVKM. With V trimmed by 5 bases and J by 6 bases, 7 bases remained unmatched. The CDR3 spells CASSPASGGNEQFF. The DNA of the CDR3 is TGTGCCAGCAGTCCTGCATCAGGGGGCAATGAGCAGTTCTTC.

This sequence joins TRBV27 and TRBJ1-1, with 7 bases lining up with TRBD1. The CDR3 has 13 amino acids. Losses at the gene ends were 3 bases for V and 7 bases for J; bases not matched to a gene: 5. Germline V gives CDR1 MNHEY, CDR2 SMNVEV (reference sequence). The CDR3 here is CASSFSRGVEAFF. The DNA of the CDR3 is TGTGCCAGCAGTTTTTCCAGGGGGGTTGAAGCTTTCTTT.

The genes are TRBV14 and TRBJ2-3; TRBD2 aligns across 7 bases. Germline V gene lookup returns CDR1 SGHDN and CDR2 FVKESK. V trimming: 0 bases; J trimming: 2 bases; junction bases outside the gene matches: 17. This CDR3 contains 20 residues. CDR3 coding DNA: TGTGCCAGCAGCCAAGAGTACTCGCTAGCGGAAATTTGGCACACAGATACGCAGTATTTT. This sequence encodes CASSQEYSLAEIWHTDTQYF.

This clone was seen a handful of times. J is TRBJ2-7 and V is TRBV7-9; maybe TRBD1 (5 bases). With 3 bases removed from V and 5 bases from J, the gap between germline ends came to 11 bases. CDR3 length equals 13 residues. The germline V gene encodes CDR1 SEHNR and CDR2 FQNEAQ (reference sequence). CDR3: CASSLIIGDEQYF. In DNA, the CDR3 is TGTGCCAGCAGCTTGATTATAGGGGACGAGCAGTACTTC.

The chain combines TRBV11-2 with TRBJ2-7, with 7 bases fitting TRBD1. CDR3 length: 14 amino acids. V lost 2 bases to trimming and J lost 2 bases; unmatched junction nucleotides: 3. The germline V gene encodes CDR1 SGHAT and CDR2 FQNNGV. Written as DNA, the CDR3 is TGTGCCAGCAGCTTAATGGGGACAGCCTACGAGCAGTACTTC. Protein product: CASSLMGTAYEQYF.

CDR3 nucleotides: TGTGCCAGCAGCCAAGTGGGGGGGCGCGACTACGAGCAGTACTTC. It translates to CASSQVGGRDYEQYF. The chain combines TRBV14 with TRBJ2-7, with a tentative D call TRBD2 (7 bases). Deletions cut 1 base from V and 3 bases from J, with 13 bases between. The CDR3 totals 15 residues. Per the germline V gene, CDR1 is SGHDN and CDR2 is FVKESK.

The chain uses TRBV9 and TRBJ2-1; TRBD1 might be the D (5 bases). Germline V gives CDR1 SGDLS, CDR2 YYNGEE. V was trimmed by 4 bases and J by 8 bases, leaving 16 bases between them. This CDR3 has 14 amino acids. The DNA of the CDR3 is TGTGCCAGCAGCCCCCCCGCAGGGCGGCATGAGCAGTTCTTC. It is translated as CASSPPAGRHEQFF.

CDR3 residues: CSVVGGSHGYTF. The CDR3 bases are TGCAGCGTTGTGGGAGGGAGTCATGGCTACACCTTC. V is TRBV29-1 and J is TRBJ1-2; D is undetermined. V lost 4 bases and J 6 bases, leaving 12 bases between the germline ends. Germline CDR1 is SQVTM and CDR2 is ANQGSEA. CDR3 length: 12 amino acids.

The rearrangement joins TRBV2 to TRBJ1-5; D call uncertain. The CDR3 consists of 16 residues. Germline loops: CDR1 SNHLY, CDR2 FYNNEI. V was pared by 4 bases and J by 6 bases, with 19 bases between. The CDR3 loop is CASSGGPGNVGQPQHF. As DNA, the CDR3 is TGTGCCAGCAGTGGAGGACCCGGGAATGTCGGTCAGCCCCAGCATTTT.

V and J are TRBV6-4 and TRBJ2-3, with TRBD1 identical over 8 bases. Germline V CDR1 and CDR2: MRHNA, SNTAGT. The J segment lost 2 bases and the V segment lost 2 bases, leaving 3 bases of the junction unmatched. The CDR3 spans 15 residues. This CDR3 is CASSDGQGTTDTQYF. CDR3 nucleotide sequence: TGTGCCAGCAGTGACGGACAGGGAACCACAGATACGCAGTATTTT.

This clone was seen only once. The chain employs TRBV28 and TRBJ2-7; D remains unclear. V lost 5 bases and J lost 7, with 12 bases in between. CDR1 and CDR2 (germline): MDHEN, SYDVKM. CDR3 size: 12 residues. The CDR3 DNA reads as TGTGCCAGCAGTCTGAGCGTTTGGGAGCAGTACTTC. Protein product: CASSLSVWEQYF.

The chain carries TRBV27 and TRBJ2-7; the D gene is possibly TRBD1 (6 bases). Germline V gives CDR1 MNHEY, CDR2 SMNVEV (reference sequence). The germline V and J ends were trimmed by 6 bases and 2 bases, with 17 bases remaining between them. This CDR3 contains 15 residues. The CDR3, as DNA: TGTGCCAGCAGGGTGACCTGGACAGATCCCTACGAGCAGTACTTC. It encodes CASRVTWTDPYEQYF.

The chain links TRBV5-1 to TRBJ2-3; TRBD2 agrees at 9 bases. With V trimmed by 4 bases and J by 2 bases, 2 bases remained unmatched. CDR1 and CDR2 (germline): SGHRS, YFSETQ. The CDR3 totals 14 residues. The CDR3 reads CASSPSGDTDTQYF. DNA for the CDR3: TGCGCCAGCAGCCCTAGCGGGGACACAGATACGCAGTATTTT.

The chain joins TRBV28 to TRBJ2-7, with D maybe TRBD1 (6 bases). This CDR3 region has 17 residues. The V end lost 1 base, the J end lost 3 bases, and 19 bases lay between the germline ends. CDR1 is MDHEN and CDR2 is SYDVKM in the germline V gene. The CDR3 nucleotides read TGTGCCAGCAGTTTATCTCTACAGGGTGCCCTTGACTACGAGCAGTACTTC. Translation gives CASSLSLQGALDYEQYF.

The CDR3 DNA follows: TGTGCCAGCAGCCGAGACATGGACTATGGCTACACCTTC. Its protein is CASSRDMDYGYTF. The chain has TRBV7-2 and TRBJ1-2; D uncertain. The CDR3 runs to 13 residues. Trimming left V 5 bases short and J 3 bases short, with 10 bases between. Germline assignment: CDR1 SGHTA and CDR2 FQGNSA.

CDR3 bases: TGTGCCAGTAGTATCGCTCGGGGTAACTATGGCTACACCTTC. Amino acid sequence: CASSIARGNYGYTF. The chain recombines TRBV19 with TRBJ1-2; the D is unclear. From germline, CDR1 is LNHDA and CDR2 SQIVND (reference sequence). The length of the CDR3 is 14 residues. Trimming took off 3 bases at V and 1 base at J, with 9 bases between the two ends.

This chain uses TRBV7-2 with TRBJ1-3; 7 nucleotides line up with TRBD1. The CDR3 has 15 residues. Germline CDR1 reads SGHTA; CDR2 reads FQGNSA. Trimming took 5 bases from V and 4 from J; bases not matched to a gene: 8. In DNA form, the CDR3 reads TGTGCCAGCAGCCCCTTTAGGGGGCCGGGAAACACCATATATTTT. Translating gives CASSPFRGPGNTIYF.

Comments on this clone: This CDR3 is also generated by other DNA sequences in the sample. The chain employs TRBV3-1 (or the pseudogene TRBV3-2) and TRBJ2-7; no clear D. Trimming removed 1 base from V and 4 bases from J, with 5 bases in between. The CDR3 sequence is 12 residues long. The germline CDR1 and CDR2 sequences are LGHDT and YNNKEL (reference sequence). The DNA for the CDR3 is TGTGCCAGCAGCCAAGTCAGGTACGAGCAGTACTTC. Its translation: CASSQVRYEQYF.

This chain uses TRBV3-1 (or the pseudogene TRBV3-2) with TRBJ2-3; 7 bases agree with TRBD2. V was clipped by 3 bases and J by 0 bases; unmatched bases: 21. This CDR3 region has 21 residues. The germline gives CDR1 LGHDT, CDR2 YNNKEL (reference sequence). The CDR3 loop is CASSHLTSRLALFGSTDTQYF. For the CDR3, the DNA is TGTGCCAGCAGCCACCTTACGTCGAGACTAGCCCTATTCGGGAGCACAGATACGCAGTATTTT.

The chain links TRBV7-2 to TRBJ2-1; 9 positions match TRBD2. The V segment lost 8 bases and the J segment 5 bases; nucleotides outside the gene matches: 4. This CDR3 has 13 amino acids. In germline, CDR1 is SGHTA, CDR2 FQGNSA. CDR3 sequence reads: CASRRTSDNEQFF. CDR3 nucleotides: TGTGCCAGCCGAAGGACTAGCGACAATGAGCAGTTCTTC.

The chain carries TRBV28 and TRBJ2-1, with 9 bases that match TRBD1. V dropped 11 bases and J dropped 4; count of bases not matched to a gene: 9. Germline V CDR1 and CDR2: MDHEN, SYDVKM. The CDR3 runs 14 residues. CDR3 in DNA: TGTGCCGGATCGACAGGGGGGACATACAATGAGCAGTTCTTC. It codes for CAGSTGGTYNEQFF.

The genes are TRBV11-2 and TRBJ2-3; 9 bases are shared with TRBD2. V lost 3 bases to trimming and J lost 4 bases; unmatched junction nucleotides: 8. The CDR3 is made up of 16 amino acids. Germline loops: CDR1 SGHAT, CDR2 FQNNGV. The CDR3 region is CASSFLGGGVPDTQYF. In DNA form, the CDR3 reads TGTGCCAGCAGCTTCCTTGGCGGGGGGGTCCCAGATACGCAGTATTTT.

This clone appeared a few times. This chain joins TRBV5-1 and TRBJ1-3; D might be TRBD1 (5 bases). CDR1 is SGHRS and CDR2 is YFSETQ in the germline V gene. V was pared by 1 base and J by 1 base, with 9 bases between. This CDR3 is built from 15 residues. The CDR3 loop is CASSLYGGSGNTIYF. The CDR3 DNA follows: TGCGCCAGCAGCTTGTACGGGGGTTCTGGAAACACCATATATTTT.

J is TRBJ2-2 and V is TRBV3-1 (or the pseudogene TRBV3-2), with 10 bases identical to TRBD1. The J segment lost 5 bases and the V segment lost 8 bases, leaving 14 bases of the junction unmatched. From germline, CDR1 is LGHDT and CDR2 YNNKEL (reference sequence). The CDR3 loop spans 17 amino acids. This CDR3 reads CASYPTDRGVNTGELFF. Here the CDR3 DNA reads TGTGCCAGCTACCCGACGGACAGGGGGGTCAATACCGGGGAGCTGTTTTTT.

The chain combines TRBV5-5 with TRBJ2-7, with a possible D match to TRBD2 (5 bases). From germline, CDR1 is SGHKS and CDR2 YYEKEE (reference sequence). V was pared by 2 bases and J by 2 bases, with 14 bases between. The CDR3 sequence is 15 residues long. The DNA of the CDR3 is TGTGCCAGCAGCTTTCGGCAGACTATAACCTACGAGCAGTACTTC. Protein sequence: CASSFRQTITYEQYF.

This chain joins TRBV7-2 and TRBJ2-7; unclear D gene. Germline CDR1 and CDR2: SGHTA and FQGNSA. CDR3 length: 14 amino acids. V was trimmed by 7 bases and J by 0 bases, leaving 13 bases between them. The CDR3 region has the DNA TGTGCCAGCACCCCCGCTGGCAGCTCCTACGAGCAGTACTTC. This codes for CASTPAGSSYEQYF.

The genes are TRBV7-8 and TRBJ2-4, with TRBD2 matching over 7 bases. CDR3 length: 14 amino acids. The junction had 8 bases not matched to a gene; V was cut back by 5 bases and J by 7 bases. Germline V gene data show CDR1 as SGHVS and CDR2 as FQNEAQ. The CDR3 region has the DNA TGTGCCAGCAGCCGAGTGGCGGGGGATAACATTCAGTACTTC. This encodes CASSRVAGDNIQYF.